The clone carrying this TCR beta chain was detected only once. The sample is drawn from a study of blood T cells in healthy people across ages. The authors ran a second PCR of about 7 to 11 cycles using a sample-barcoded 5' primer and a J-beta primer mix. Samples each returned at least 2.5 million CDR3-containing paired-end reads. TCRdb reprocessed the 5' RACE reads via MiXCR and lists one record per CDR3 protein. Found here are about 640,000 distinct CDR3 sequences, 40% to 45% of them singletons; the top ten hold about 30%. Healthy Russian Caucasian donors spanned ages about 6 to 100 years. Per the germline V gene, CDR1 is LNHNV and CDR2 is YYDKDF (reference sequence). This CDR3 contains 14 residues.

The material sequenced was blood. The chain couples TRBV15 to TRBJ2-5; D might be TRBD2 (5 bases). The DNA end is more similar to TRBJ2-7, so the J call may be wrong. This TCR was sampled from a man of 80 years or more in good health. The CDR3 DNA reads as TGTGCCACCGAGGCCCGGGGAAGATCCTACGAGCAGTACTTC. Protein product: CATEARGRSYEQYF.